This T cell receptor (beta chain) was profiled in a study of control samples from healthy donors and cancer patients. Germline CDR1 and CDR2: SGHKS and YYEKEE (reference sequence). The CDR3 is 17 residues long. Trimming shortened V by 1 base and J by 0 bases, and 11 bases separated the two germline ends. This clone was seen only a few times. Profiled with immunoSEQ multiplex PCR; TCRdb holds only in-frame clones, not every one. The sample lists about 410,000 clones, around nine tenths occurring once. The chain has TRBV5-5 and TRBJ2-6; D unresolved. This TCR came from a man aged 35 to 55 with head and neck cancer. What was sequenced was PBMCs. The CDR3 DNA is TGTGCCAGCAGCTTGACCCAAACACTCTCTGGGGCCAACGTCCTGACTTTC. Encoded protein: CASSLTQTLSGANVLTF.